This TCR beta chain came from a study of identical twins. Carrying unique molecular identifiers, the cDNA also gained a universal primer site through template switching. TCRdb analysed the 5' RACE reads with MiXCR anew, one entry per CDR3 protein. The sample holds about 190,000 distinct CDR3 sequences, more than 15% seen once. J gave up 2 bases and V 0 bases, and 1 base lay outside the gene matches. The length of the CDR3 is 14 residues. Germline lookup yields CDR1 DFQATT and CDR2 SNEGSKA (reference sequence). These data were also reused for a study on T cells expressing NK-cell markers.

Sequencing was carried out using CD8+ T cells sorted from blood. This clonotype was obtained from a woman aged 18-29 years in good health. The chain uses TRBV20-1 and TRBJ2-3, with TRBD1 matching 8 bases. The CDR3 bases are TGCAGTGCTAGAGACAGGGGGCTCACAGATACGCAGTATTTT. This gives the protein CSARDRGLTDTQYF.